This T cell receptor beta chain was retrieved from a study of beta chain features in type 1 diabetes. About the research overall: Across every sample, approximately 110,000,000 sorted cells were examined in total. General study findings and limits: Patients with Type 1 diabetes showed moderately but significantly shorter TCRB CDR3s in all four CD4+ subsets. A PCR bias possibly favoring shorter templates would apply equally to patients and controls.

This clone occurred a few times. Antigen: not known. The sequenced template was cDNA made from the entire isolated RNA. Here immunoSEQ multiplex PCR was the method, and the copy in TCRdb shows in-frame clones only, minus some. The sample records fewer than 500,000 clones, about 15% being singletons. Sequenced material: naive CD4+ T cells from blood. The TCR originated in a man aged 25 to 40 in good health.

The CDR3 region has the DNA TGCGCCAGCAGGGGGACTAGCGGGGGGCCATCAGTCTACGAGCAGTACTTC. Its translation is CASRGTSGGPSVYEQYF. This chain connects TRBV4-3 to TRBJ2-7, with 15 bases fitting TRBD2. With 6 bases clipped from V and 3 bases from J, the junction kept 9 bases outside the gene matches. CDR1 is LGHNA and CDR2 is YSLEER in the germline V gene. This CDR3 is built from 17 residues.